This T cell receptor beta chain was documented in a study of early T cells in non-severe SARS-CoV-2 infection. Overall study context: It was bulk RNA from unsorted whole blood that was sequenced, and the chains were unpaired. General study findings and limits: Anti-spike CD8 responses were favored by VDJdb matching, which missed private and CD4 specificities.

Separate cDNA molecules each had unique molecular identifiers attached to them. MiXCR, run by TCRdb on the 5' RACE reads, gives a single entry per CDR3 protein. This sample has some 50,000 distinct CDR3 sequences, with 5% to 6% found just once. This clonotype showed up many times. The antigen is undetermined. This clonotype was obtained from an adult who was a healthcare worker with PCR-confirmed SARS-CoV-2 infection or an uninfected control (not recorded which). Source: whole blood, taken at baseline.

The CDR3 DNA reads TGTGCCAGCAGCTTGGTACTAGCGACATACAATGAGCAGTTCTTC. It codes for CASSLVLATYNEQFF. J is TRBJ2-1 and V is TRBV5-5, with 7 bases lining up with TRBD2. The J segment lost 4 bases and the V segment lost 0 bases, leaving 4 bases of the junction unmatched. Per germline, CDR1 SGHKS and CDR2 YYEKEE (reference sequence). The CDR3 consists of 15 residues. The full variable domain, with the rest looked up from reference TRBV5-5 and TRBJ2-1, is DAGVTQSPTHLIKTRGQQVTLRCSPISGHKSVSWYQQVLGQGPQFIFQYYEKEERGRGNFPDRFSARQFPNYSSELNVNALLLGDSALYLCASSLVLATYNEQFFGPGTRLTVL.